Listed below are T cell receptor beta chains from one sample, sequenced in a study of T cells after yellow fever vaccination. TCRdb re-called the 5' RACE reads through MiXCR, storing one row per CDR3 protein. The sample has 150,000 to 200,000 distinct CDR3 sequences, 11% seen once; the top ten hold 35% to 40%. Source: CD8+ T cells sorted from PBMCs, taken 15 days after the yellow fever booster vaccination. These receptors were obtained from a young man who received the YFV17D yellow fever vaccine. CDR3s include the opening cysteine and the closing phenylalanine or tryptophan. A D gene is named only where the DNA matches it firmly. For some rows the clone size is stated as once, few or many, or as a class when expanded; others skip it.

>TRBV7-8|TRBJ2-1|-|TRBD2
TGTGCCAGCAGCTTCCGGGGGGGCGGTTTGAATGAGCAGTTCTTC
CASSFRGGGLNEQFF
>TRBV4-1|TRBJ1-2|-|TRBD1
TGCGCCAGCAGCCCCCGGGACAGTAACTATGGCTACACCTTC
CASSPRDSNYGYTF
>TRBV10-3|TRBJ2-1|few|-
TGTGCCATCAGCGAACGGGGGGCCCTGAGGAATGAGCAGTTCTTC
CAISERGALRNEQFF
>TRBV2|TRBJ2-7|few|TRBD1
TGTGCCAGCAGCGAAACAGGGGGAGTAGACTACGAGCAGTACTTC
CASSETGGVDYEQYF
>TRBV15|TRBJ1-4|-|TRBD1
TGTGCCACCAGCAGCAGGGGGAAAAATGAAAAACTGTTTTTT
CATSSRGKNEKLFF
>TRBV27|TRBJ1-5|many|TRBD1
TGTGCCAGCAGCCCAGGGGGCTCGTATAGCAATCAGCCCCAGCATTTT
CASSPGGSYSNQPQHF
>TRBV6-1|TRBJ2-2|few|TRBD2
TGTGCCAGCAAGTCCCGGGGGGGGACCGGGGAGCTGTTTTTT
CASKSRGGTGELFF
>TRBV27|TRBJ2-7|few|TRBD1
TGTGCCAGCAGTTTAAAGGACAGGGGCTACGAGCAGTACTTC
CASSLKDRGYEQYF
>TRBV23-1|TRBJ2-7|few|TRBD1
TGCGCCAGCAGTCAATCTCCCGGGACAGGGGGCTTCGAGCAGTACTTC
CASSQSPGTGGFEQYF
>TRBV3-1|TRBJ2-1|few|TRBD2
TGTGCCAGCAGCCAAGGAGATCTAGCGGGGGGGCTTGAGCAGTTCTTC
CASSQGDLAGGLEQFF
>TRBV12-5|TRBJ2-7|few|-
TGTGCTAGTGGTCCGACCCTTCGGTACGAGCAGTACTTC
CASGPTLRYEQYF
>TRBV11-2|TRBJ2-1|few|TRBD2
TGTGCCAGCAGCTTCGCTAGCGGAGATAGAATAGGGGATGAGCAGTTCTTC
CASSFASGDRIGDEQFF
>TRBV9|TRBJ2-1|-|TRBD2
TGTGCCAGCAGCGCCCCGGGACTAGCGGGGGGGGACTACAATGAGCAGTTCTTC
CASSAPGLAGGDYNEQFF
>TRBV12-3/TRBV12-4|TRBJ2-1|many|TRBD2
TGTGCCAGCAGTTTTGGGGCTAGCGGGGAGTTCTTC
CASSFGASGEFF
>TRBV5-1|TRBJ1-1|few|-
TGCGCCAGCGAGGGAATGAACACTGAAGCTTTCTTT
CASEGMNTEAFF
>TRBV4-1|TRBJ2-5|few|-
TGCGCCAGCAGCCAAGGTCCCTTTTTGGGGGAAGAGACCCAGTACTTC
CASSQGPFLGEETQYF
>TRBV4-1|TRBJ1-5|-|-
TGCGCCAGCAGCCCTCGCCTCAATCAGCCCCAGCATTTT
CASSPRLNQPQHF
>TRBV7-9|TRBJ2-6|few|-
TGTGCCAGCTCCTTGCCGGCCAACGTCCTGACTTTC
CASSLPANVLTF
>TRBV10-3|TRBJ2-1|few|-
TGTGCCATCCGTGTCGACCAGGAGGAGCAGTTCTTC
CAIRVDQEEQFF
>TRBV5-6|TRBJ1-2|-|-
TGTGCCAGCAGCTTCTTAGGCTACTATGGCTACACCTTC
CASSFLGYYGYTF
>TRBV24-1|TRBJ2-3|once|TRBD2
TGTGCCACCAGTGATTGGGAAGACGGTCCTAGCGGGGGATCAGATACGCAGTATTTT
CATSDWEDGPSGGSDTQYF
>TRBV4-3|TRBJ2-2|-|TRBD2
TGCGCCAGCAGCCAAGGCCGACTAGCGGGGGAGCTGTTTTTT
CASSQGRLAGELFF
>TRBV6-5|TRBJ2-3|-|TRBD1
TGTGCCAGCAGGCCGACAGGGTCTGGCACAGATACGCAGTATTTT
CASRPTGSGTDTQYF
>TRBV29-1|TRBJ2-1|few|TRBD1
TGCAGCGTCGAGGGGGCGCGGGATGAGCAGTTCTTC
CSVEGARDEQFF
>TRBV4-3|TRBJ2-3|-|-
TGCGCCAGCAGCCAAGATGGCGCTAGCCCAGATACGCAGTATTTT
CASSQDGASPDTQYF
>TRBV19|TRBJ2-3|few|-
TGTGCCAGTTCCGGGAGATCGTTGGATACGCAGTATTTT
CASSGRSLDTQYF
>TRBV20-1|TRBJ2-2|many|TRBD1
TGCAGCACAGGGACAGCGAACACCGGGGAGCTGTTTTTT
CSTGTANTGELFF
>TRBV28|TRBJ1-2|-|-
TGTGCCAGCAGTTTCCGAATGGACAGTTGGTATGGCTACACCTTC
CASSFRMDSWYGYTF
>TRBV4-1|TRBJ2-7|many|-
TGCGCCAGCAGCCACCAAAGGGAAGCGACCTACGAGCAGTACTTC
CASSHQREATYEQYF
>TRBV4-3|TRBJ2-5|few|-
TGCGCCAGCAGCCAAGATGGCCTCCAAGAGACCCAGTACTTC
CASSQDGLQETQYF
>TRBV4-1|TRBJ1-6|-|TRBD1
TGCGCCAGCAGCCGCGGACAGGCGAGTAATTCACCCCTCCACTTT
CASSRGQASNSPLHF
>TRBV6-5|TRBJ2-3|-|-
TGTGCCAGCAGTTACAAAGCTTTGAGCACAGATACGCAGTATTTT
CASSYKALSTDTQYF
>TRBV30|TRBJ2-7|few|-
TGTGCCTGGAGTCCATTGACTGTTCCTCCTGAAGAGCAGTACTTC
CAWSPLTVPPEEQYF
>TRBV7-9|TRBJ1-5|few|TRBD1
TGTGCCAGCAGCTCCAATCGCGACAGGGCTGGTCAGCCCCAGCATTTT
CASSSNRDRAGQPQHF
>TRBV7-2|TRBJ2-3|-|-
TGTGCCAGCAGGTGGGCAGATACGCAGTATTTT
CASRWADTQYF
>TRBV6-5|TRBJ2-5|-|TRBD1
TGTGCCAGCAGTTACCGGGACAGGTACCAAGAGACCCAGTACTTC
CASSYRDRYQETQYF
>TRBV7-9|TRBJ2-5|-|-
TGTGCCAGCAGCGCATCAGCTACTACGTGGACCCAGTACTTC
CASSASATTWTQYF
>TRBV6-2/TRBV6-3|TRBJ2-1|many|TRBD2
TGTGCCAGCAGTTACACCGGTAGCGGGGGTAATGAGCAGTTCTTC
CASSYTGSGGNEQFF
>TRBV4-3|TRBJ1-2|few|-
TGCGCCAGCAGCCAAGATCGTCCAACTAACTATGGCTACACCTTC
CASSQDRPTNYGYTF
>TRBV28|TRBJ2-1|-|TRBD1
TGTGCCAGCAGTTCCCTGACAGGGAGCTACAATGAGCAGTTCTTC
CASSSLTGSYNEQFF
>TRBV29-1|TRBJ1-1|once|-
TGCAGCGTAGTCCGGGATGGAACTGAAGCTTTCTTT
CSVVRDGTEAFF
>TRBV9|TRBJ2-2|few|-
TGTGCCAGCGGCACATCGAACACCGGGGAGCTGTTTTTT
CASGTSNTGELFF
>TRBV5-1|TRBJ1-1|-|TRBD1
TGCGCCAGCAGCTTCGCGGGACAGGGGGACACTGAAGCTTTCTTT
CASSFAGQGDTEAFF
>TRBV3-1|TRBJ2-7|-|-
TGTGCCAGCAGCCAAGGGGAGTACGAGCAGTACTTC
CASSQGEYEQYF
>TRBV7-9|TRBJ2-5|-|-
TGTGCCAGCAGCTCGCTGGGTGGGCCCCTCCAAGAGACCCAGTACTTC
CASSSLGGPLQETQYF
>TRBV4-1|TRBJ2-2|few|-
TGCGCCAGCAGCCAAGGTTGGATTCAAGGCACCGGGGAGCTGTTTTTT
CASSQGWIQGTGELFF
>TRBV12-3/TRBV12-4|TRBJ2-5|-|TRBD1
TGTGCCAGCAGGGAACAGGGGCAAGAGACCCAGTACTTC
CASREQGQETQYF